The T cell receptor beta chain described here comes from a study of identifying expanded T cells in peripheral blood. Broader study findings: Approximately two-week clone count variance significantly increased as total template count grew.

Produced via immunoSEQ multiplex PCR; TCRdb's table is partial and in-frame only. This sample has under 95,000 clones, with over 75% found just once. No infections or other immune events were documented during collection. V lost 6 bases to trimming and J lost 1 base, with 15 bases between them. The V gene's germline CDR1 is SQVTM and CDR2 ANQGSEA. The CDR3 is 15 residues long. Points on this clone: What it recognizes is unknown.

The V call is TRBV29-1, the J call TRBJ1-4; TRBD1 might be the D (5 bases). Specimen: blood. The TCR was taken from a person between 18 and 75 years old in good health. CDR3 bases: TGCAGCGTAGTTGTGGTGGGGGTAACTAATGAAAAACTGTTTTTT. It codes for CSVVVVGVTNEKLFF.